Only a few counts were recorded for the clone carrying this T cell receptor (beta chain). No antigen is known for it. Germline V gene lookup returns CDR1 LGHDT and CDR2 YNNKEL (reference sequence). The CDR3 consists of 16 residues. V shed 0 bases, J shed 6 bases, and the junction held 6 bases outside the gene matches. Healthy Caucasians were all of the donors. The entry originates in a study of identical twins. TCRdb itself ran the 5' RACE reads through MiXCR, one entry per CDR3 protein. The sample consists of roughly 1,500,000 distinct CDR3 sequences, less than 35% of them appearing once. Overall study results and limits: Twins' excess sharing was less marked for out-of-frame beta sequences. In drawing conclusions, the study used cross-sectional statistical analysis and did not follow the same donors.

V usage is TRBV3-1 and J usage is TRBJ2-1; 9 nucleotides agree with TRBD2. This receptor was identified in a newborn girl in good health. The specimen sequenced was cord blood. CDR3 sequence (DNA): TGTGCCAGCAGCCAAGATCGAATGCGGGGGGGCAATGAGCAGTTCTTC. Its translation is CASSQDRMRGGNEQFF.